The 20 T cell receptor beta chains below all came from one sample that was sequenced in a study of cytomegalovirus exposure and HLA in healthy donors. The data were produced by immunoSEQ multiplex PCR, yet TCRdb's version contains in-frame clones alone and is incomplete. The sample has approximately 160,000 clones, approximately 84% seen once. Sequencing used PBMCs. All receptors come from a man younger than 40 in good health and CMV-seropositive.

Only one count was recorded for this clone. The V call is TRBV9, the J call TRBJ2-7, with a tentative D call TRBD1 (5 bases). The V gene's germline CDR1 is SGDLS and CDR2 YYNGEE. The CDR3 is made up of 15 amino acids. Trimming took off 4 bases at V and 1 base at J, with 15 bases between the two ends. CDR3 sequence: CASSSYDRNSYEQYF. The CDR3 DNA is TGTGCCAGCAGCTCATACGACAGAAATTCCTACGAGCAGTACTTC.

J is TRBJ2-1 and V is TRBV19; 12 bases are shared with TRBD2. Germline CDR1 and CDR2: LNHDA and SQIVND (reference sequence). CDR3 size: 17 residues. J lost 0 bases, V lost 3 bases, and 3 bases had no gene match. The CDR3 coding sequence is TGTGCCAGTAGTATCGGACTAGCGGGGCCCTCCTACAATGAGCAGTTCTTC. It is translated as CASSIGLAGPSYNEQFF.

The chain joins TRBV7-6 to TRBJ2-7; a possible D gene is TRBD2 (6 bases). Trimming pared 5 bases from V and 4 bases from J, leaving 12 bases between. This CDR3 has 13 amino acids. From germline, CDR1 is SGHVS and CDR2 FNYEAQ. CDR3 protein: CASSPRGVYEQYF. The CDR3 region has the DNA TGTGCCAGCAGCCCTCGCGGGGTGTACGAGCAGTACTTC.

The CDR3 protein is CASSPRQGTDSGNTIYF. For the CDR3, the DNA is TGTGCCAGCAGCCCCCGACAGGGCACAGACTCTGGAAACACCATATATTTT. The rearrangement links TRBV7-2 to TRBJ1-3; 7 bases fit TRBD1. Trimming cost V 5 bases and J 0 bases; bases outside gene matches: 10. This CDR3 comprises 17 residues. Germline lookup yields CDR1 SGHTA and CDR2 FQGNSA.

This chain links TRBV6-6 with TRBJ2-7; tentatively, D is TRBD2 (5 bases). Germline V gene data show CDR1 as MNHNY and CDR2 as SVGAGI (reference sequence). CDR3 length: 12 amino acids. The V gene lost 2 bases and the J gene lost 12 bases, with 14 bases spanning the gap. CDR3 DNA: TGTGCCAGCAGTTACCTGGACGGGGATGCGTACTTC. This gives the protein CASSYLDGDAYF.

This clone was seen just once. The chain employs TRBV2 and TRBJ1-4; 11 bases align to TRBD1. This CDR3 is built from 16 residues. CDR1 SNHLY and CDR2 FYNNEI come from the germline V gene. The V segment lost 6 bases and the J segment 5 bases; nucleotides outside the gene matches: 8. CDR3 region: CASRRDRGNSNEKLFF. As DNA, the CDR3 is TGTGCCAGCAGGAGGGACAGGGGGAATTCAAATGAAAAACTGTTTTTT.

The chain uses TRBV11-3 and TRBJ2-7, with 7 bases matching TRBD2. The ends lost 1 base at V and 3 bases at J; junction bases unmatched: 12. The CDR3 contains 17 residues. Germline CDR1 reads SGHNT; CDR2 reads YENEEA. This CDR3 reads CASSLVGGARRVYEQYF. The CDR3, as DNA: TGTGCCAGCAGCTTAGTGGGAGGGGCTAGAAGGGTCTACGAGCAGTACTTC.

The rearrangement links TRBV4-1 to TRBJ2-7; the D gene is possibly TRBD1 (6 bases). V gave up 1 base and J gave up 5 bases, with 15 bases separating them. The germline V gene has CDR1 MGHRA and CDR2 YSYEKL. The CDR3 loop spans 15 amino acids. Written as DNA, the CDR3 is TGCGCCAGCAGCCAAGCGAACAGGGTTAATGACGAGCAGTACTTC. This encodes CASSQANRVNDEQYF.

J is TRBJ2-1 and V is TRBV28; D remains ambiguous. Per the germline V gene, CDR1 is MDHEN and CDR2 is SYDVKM. The CDR3 sequence is 15 residues long. V lost 6 bases, J lost 0 bases, and 12 bases lay in between. CDR3: CASSEALSSYNEQFF. The CDR3 region has the DNA TGTGCCAGCAGCGAAGCCCTGAGCTCCTACAATGAGCAGTTCTTC.

The rearrangement links TRBV28 to TRBJ1-5, with D uncertain. This CDR3 has 14 amino acids. Germline-derived CDR1 and CDR2 are MDHEN and SYDVKM. V gave up 4 bases and J gave up 11 bases, with 18 bases separating them. This CDR3 is CASSSSPRREAQHF. In DNA form, the CDR3 reads TGTGCCAGCAGTTCCTCCCCCCGGAGGGAGGCCCAGCATTTT.

The chain recombines TRBV6-6 with TRBJ2-7; D remains unclear. Germline lookup yields CDR1 MNHNY and CDR2 SVGAGI (reference sequence). The CDR3 has 14 residues. V dropped 7 bases and J dropped 0 bases, with 13 bases sitting between them. The DNA for the CDR3 is TGTGCCAGCACCGTAACGCGGAACTCCTACGAGCAGTACTTC. It yields the protein CASTVTRNSYEQYF.

The sample holds many counts of this clone. This chain joins TRBV2 and TRBJ2-7, with D perhaps matching TRBD2 (5 bases). Deletions cut 3 bases from V and 4 bases from J, with 10 bases between. This CDR3 comprises 13 residues. Germline CDR1 SNHLY, CDR2 FYNNEI. Written as DNA, the CDR3 is TGTGCCAGCAGTGATGTGTCGGGGTACGAGCAGTACTTC. It encodes CASSDVSGYEQYF.

The rearrangement joins TRBV21-1 to TRBJ2-7; the table's D call TRBD1 went unverified against the DNA. TRBV21-1 represents a pseudogene. The length of the CDR3 is 16 residues. CDR3 nucleotide sequence: TGTGCCAGCAGCAATGGTGGGGACAGGGGACATTACGAGCAGTACTTC. Its translation: CASSNGGDRGHYEQYF.

The V gene is TRBV7-8, the J gene TRBJ2-1; weak D call: TRBD2 (5 bases). The ends were cut back, 3 bases at V and 5 bases at J, with 17 bases in the middle. Germline loops: CDR1 SGHVS, CDR2 FQNEAQ. There are 16 residues in the CDR3. The CDR3 region is CASSLGSDSINNEQFF. The CDR3 DNA reads TGTGCCAGCAGCTTGGGGTCGGACTCGATTAACAATGAGCAGTTCTTC.

The V gene is TRBV6-5, the J gene TRBJ2-7; D might be TRBD2 (6 bases). Germline CDR1 and CDR2: MNHEY and SVGAGI. Trimming took off 10 bases at V and 0 bases at J, with 16 bases between the two ends. There are 14 residues in the CDR3. The CDR3 here is CATRGTSSSYEQYF. DNA for the CDR3: TGTGCCACACGTGGGACTTCGAGCTCCTACGAGCAGTACTTC.

The J gene is TRBJ1-2, the V gene TRBV6-5, with D unresolved. Looked up from germline, CDR1 is MNHEY and CDR2 is SVGAGI. V was shortened by 7 bases and J by 0 bases, with 9 bases between the two germline ends. This CDR3 has 13 residues. The CDR3 sequence: CASTPYSNYGYTF. The CDR3 region has the DNA TGTGCCAGCACTCCTTACTCTAACTATGGCTACACCTTC.

The V and J genes are TRBV7-9 and TRBJ2-7; D gene unclear. CDR1 and CDR2 from the germline V gene are SEHNR and FQNEAQ (reference sequence). V lost 4 bases and J 2 bases, leaving 6 bases between the germline ends. The CDR3 consists of 12 residues. The CDR3 DNA sequence: TGTGCCAGCAGCTACATCACCTACGAGCAGTACTTC. This encodes CASSYITYEQYF.

The chain uses TRBV2 and TRBJ2-2; 8 positions match TRBD1. Germline V gene lookup returns CDR1 SNHLY and CDR2 FYNNEI. Unmatched junction bases numbered 7, after V lost 7 bases and J lost 6 bases. CDR3 length: 14 residues. The CDR3, as DNA: TGTGCCAGCACGGAACAGGGGGTCGCCGGGGAGCTGTTTTTT. Its protein is CASTEQGVAGELFF. Drawing the rest from reference TRBV2 and TRBJ2-2, the complete variable domain is EPEVTQTPSHQVTQMGQEVILRCVPISNHLYFYWYRQILGQKVEFLVSFYNNEISEKSEIFDDQFSVERPDGSNFTLKIRSTKLEDSAMYFCASTEQGVAGELFFGEGSRLTVL.

The chain links TRBV28 to TRBJ1-5; 9 bases are a match to TRBD1. CDR1 and CDR2 from the germline V gene are MDHEN and SYDVKM. Losses at the gene ends were 6 bases for V and 0 bases for J; bases not matched to a gene: 6. There are 16 residues in the CDR3. Written as DNA, the CDR3 is TGTGCCAGCAGCCCTAGACAGGGGGATAGCAATCAGCCCCAGCATTTT. The encoded protein is CASSPRQGDSNQPQHF.

This sequence joins TRBV28 and TRBJ2-1; D perhaps matches TRBD2 (6 bases). Germline V CDR1 and CDR2: MDHEN, SYDVKM. This CDR3 has 15 amino acids. V shed 8 bases and J shed 6 bases, with 20 bases lying between them. The DNA of the CDR3 is TGTGCCAGCCAGTCTTTAATGGGGGGTGGCAATGAGCAGTTCTTC. This encodes CASQSLMGGGNEQFF.